The TCR beta chain under discussion was sequenced for a study of naive and memory T cell subsets. Findings and limits, study-wide: Findings for naive and memory subsets could not be checked against ground truth. Naive repertoires, especially CD8, held a few larger clonotypes, possibly memory cells re-expressing CD45RA.

The beta constant-region primer was an equimolar mix of two oligonucleotides covering TRBC1 and TRBC2. The ligated cDNA underwent four PCR rounds using SP2 and nested alpha and beta constant-region primers. TCRdb analysed the UMI-ligation and nested PCR reads with MiXCR anew, one entry per CDR3 protein. This sample has about 140,000 distinct CDR3 sequences; 15% to 25% occur once, and the top ten carry approximately 0.58%. As regards this clonotype: Its cognate antigen is unknown.

The CDR3 extends over 15 amino acids. The V gene lost 2 bases and the J gene lost 0 bases, with 10 bases spanning the gap. The germline V gene has CDR1 MDHEN and CDR2 SYDVKM. The clonotype originates from a human donor in good health. Sample: naive CD8+ T cells from blood. The V and J genes are TRBV28 and TRBJ2-5; TRBD1 or TRBD2 may be the D gene (5 bases each). The CDR3 protein is CASSLARGDQETQYF. As DNA, the CDR3 is TGTGCCAGCAGTTTAGCCCGAGGGGACCAAGAGACCCAGTACTTC.